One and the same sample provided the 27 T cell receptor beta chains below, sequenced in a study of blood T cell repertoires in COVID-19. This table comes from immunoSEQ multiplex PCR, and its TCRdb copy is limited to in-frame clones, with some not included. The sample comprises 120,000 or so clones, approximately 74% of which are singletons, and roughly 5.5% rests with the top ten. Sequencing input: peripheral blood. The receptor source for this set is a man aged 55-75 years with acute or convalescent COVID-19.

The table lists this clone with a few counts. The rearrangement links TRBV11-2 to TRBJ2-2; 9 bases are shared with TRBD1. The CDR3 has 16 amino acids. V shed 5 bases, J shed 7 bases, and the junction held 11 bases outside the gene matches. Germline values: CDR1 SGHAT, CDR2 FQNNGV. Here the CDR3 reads CASSHGTGRNVGELFF. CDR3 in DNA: TGTGCCAGCAGCCACGGGACAGGGAGGAACGTCGGGGAGCTGTTTTTT.

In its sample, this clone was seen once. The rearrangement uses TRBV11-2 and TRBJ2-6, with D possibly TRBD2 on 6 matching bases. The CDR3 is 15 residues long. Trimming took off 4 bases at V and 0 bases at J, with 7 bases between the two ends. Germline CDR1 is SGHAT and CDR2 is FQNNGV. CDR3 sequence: CASSSEGSGANVLTF. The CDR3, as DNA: TGTGCCAGCAGCTCGGAGGGCTCTGGGGCCAACGTCCTGACTTTC.

CDR3 protein: CASSLTIPGQGAEAFF. The CDR3 DNA sequence: TGTGCCAGCAGCTTAACGATTCCGGGACAGGGGGCTGAAGCTTTCTTT. The chain employs TRBV7-3 and TRBJ1-1; 11 bases fit TRBD1. This CDR3 is built from 16 residues. With V trimmed by 0 bases and J by 6 bases, 6 bases remained unmatched. CDR1 is SGHTA and CDR2 is FQGTGA in the germline V gene.

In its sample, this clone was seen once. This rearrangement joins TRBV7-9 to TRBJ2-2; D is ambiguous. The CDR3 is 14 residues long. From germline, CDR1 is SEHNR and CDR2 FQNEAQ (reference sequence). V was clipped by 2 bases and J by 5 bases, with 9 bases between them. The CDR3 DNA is TGTGCCAGCAGCTTACGAGACAATACCGGGGAGCTGTTTTTT. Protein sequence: CASSLRDNTGELFF.

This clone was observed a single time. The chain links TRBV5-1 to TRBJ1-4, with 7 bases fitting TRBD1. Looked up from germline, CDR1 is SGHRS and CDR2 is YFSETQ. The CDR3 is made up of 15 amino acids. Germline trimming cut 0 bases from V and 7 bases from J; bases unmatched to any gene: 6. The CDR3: CASSLADRDGEKLFF. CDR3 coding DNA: TGCGCCAGCAGCTTGGCCGACAGGGACGGTGAAAAACTGTTTTTT.

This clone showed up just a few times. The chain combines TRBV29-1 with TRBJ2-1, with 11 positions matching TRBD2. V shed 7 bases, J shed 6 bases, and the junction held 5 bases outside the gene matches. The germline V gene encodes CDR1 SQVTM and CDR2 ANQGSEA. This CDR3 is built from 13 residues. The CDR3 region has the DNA TGCAGCGGCGGGACTAGCGGAGGCAATGAGCAGTTCTTC. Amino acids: CSGGTSGGNEQFF.

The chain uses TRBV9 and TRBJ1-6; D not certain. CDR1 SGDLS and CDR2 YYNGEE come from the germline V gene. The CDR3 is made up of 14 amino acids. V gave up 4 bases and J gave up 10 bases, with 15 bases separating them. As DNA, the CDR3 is TGTGCCAGCAGCATCGGGGTAGTACGGTCACCCCTCCACTTT. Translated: CASSIGVVRSPLHF.

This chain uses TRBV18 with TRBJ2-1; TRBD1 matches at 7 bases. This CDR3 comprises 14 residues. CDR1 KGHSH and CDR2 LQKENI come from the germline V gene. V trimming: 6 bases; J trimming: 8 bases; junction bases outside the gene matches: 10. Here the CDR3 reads CASSSSTGDDEQFF. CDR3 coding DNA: TGTGCCAGCTCGTCATCAACAGGGGACGATGAGCAGTTCTTC. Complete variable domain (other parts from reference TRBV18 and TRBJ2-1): NAGVMQNPRHLVRRRGQEARLRCSPMKGHSHVYWYRQLPEEGLKFMVYLQKENIIDESGMPKERFSAEFPKEGPSILRIQQVVRGDSAAYFCASSSSTGDDEQFFGPGTRLTVL.

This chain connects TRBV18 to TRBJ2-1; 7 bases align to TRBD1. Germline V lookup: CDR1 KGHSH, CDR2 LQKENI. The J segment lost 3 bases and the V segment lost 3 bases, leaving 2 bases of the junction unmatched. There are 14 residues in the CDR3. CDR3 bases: TGTGCCAGCTCACCCGGGACAGTCTACAATGAGCAGTTCTTC. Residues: CASSPGTVYNEQFF.

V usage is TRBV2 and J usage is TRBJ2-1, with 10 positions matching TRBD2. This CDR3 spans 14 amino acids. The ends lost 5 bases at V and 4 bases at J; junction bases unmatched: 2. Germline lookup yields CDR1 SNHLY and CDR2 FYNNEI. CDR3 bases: TGTGCCAGCAGTAGCGGGGGGGGTTACAATGAGCAGTTCTTC. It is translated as CASSSGGGYNEQFF.

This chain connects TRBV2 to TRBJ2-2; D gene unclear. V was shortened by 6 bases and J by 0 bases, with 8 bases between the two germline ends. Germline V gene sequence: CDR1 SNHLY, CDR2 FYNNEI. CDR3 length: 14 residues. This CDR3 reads CASSLTTNTGELFF. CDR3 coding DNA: TGTGCCAGCAGCCTCACTACGAACACCGGGGAGCTGTTTTTT.

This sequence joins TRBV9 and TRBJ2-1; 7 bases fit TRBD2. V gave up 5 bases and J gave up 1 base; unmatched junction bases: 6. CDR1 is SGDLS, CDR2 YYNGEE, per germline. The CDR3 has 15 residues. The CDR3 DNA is TGTGCCAGCAGTGCCGCGGGAGTTTCCTACAATGAGCAGTTCTTC. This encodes CASSAAGVSYNEQFF.

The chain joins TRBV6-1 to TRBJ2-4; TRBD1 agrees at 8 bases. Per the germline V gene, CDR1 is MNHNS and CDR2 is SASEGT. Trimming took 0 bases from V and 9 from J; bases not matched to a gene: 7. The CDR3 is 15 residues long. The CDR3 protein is CASSEAPGGTGIQYF. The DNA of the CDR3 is TGTGCCAGCAGTGAAGCGCCAGGGGGCACAGGCATTCAGTACTTC.

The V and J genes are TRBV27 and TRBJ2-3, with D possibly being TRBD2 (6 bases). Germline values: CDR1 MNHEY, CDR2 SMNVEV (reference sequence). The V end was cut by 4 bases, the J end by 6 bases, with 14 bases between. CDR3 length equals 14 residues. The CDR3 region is CASSSSRLADTQYF. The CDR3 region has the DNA TGTGCCAGCAGTTCCTCCCGGCTAGCGGATACGCAGTATTTT.

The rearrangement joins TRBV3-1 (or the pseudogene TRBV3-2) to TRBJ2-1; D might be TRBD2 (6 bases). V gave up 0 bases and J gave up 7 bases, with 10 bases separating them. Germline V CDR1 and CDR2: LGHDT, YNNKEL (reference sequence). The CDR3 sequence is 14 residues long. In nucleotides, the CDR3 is TGTGCCAGCAGCCAAGATCCGGGGAGGAATGAGCAGTTCTTC. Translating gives CASSQDPGRNEQFF.

Here the CDR3 reads CSVSATNEKLFF. DNA of the CDR3: TGCAGCGTTTCAGCAACTAATGAAAAACTGTTTTTT. The rearrangement joins TRBV29-1 to TRBJ1-4; D unclear. Between the trimmed V and J ends, which lost 5 bases and 0 bases, there was a span of 4 bases. CDR1 is SQVTM, CDR2 ANQGSEA, per germline. The CDR3 is 12 amino acids.

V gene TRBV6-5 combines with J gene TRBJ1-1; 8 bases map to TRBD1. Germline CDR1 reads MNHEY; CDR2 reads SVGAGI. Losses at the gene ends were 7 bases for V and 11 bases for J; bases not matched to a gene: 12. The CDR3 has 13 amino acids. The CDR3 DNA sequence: TGTGCCAGCACCGATGGGACAGGCCTTAGGGCTTTCTTT. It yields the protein CASTDGTGLRAFF.

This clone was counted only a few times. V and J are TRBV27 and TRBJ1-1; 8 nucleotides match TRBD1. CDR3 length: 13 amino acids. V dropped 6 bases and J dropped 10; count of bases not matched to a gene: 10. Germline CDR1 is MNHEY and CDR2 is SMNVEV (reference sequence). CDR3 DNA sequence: TGTGCCAGCAGCAGACAGGGGACCTCTGCAGCTTTCTTT. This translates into CASSRQGTSAAFF.

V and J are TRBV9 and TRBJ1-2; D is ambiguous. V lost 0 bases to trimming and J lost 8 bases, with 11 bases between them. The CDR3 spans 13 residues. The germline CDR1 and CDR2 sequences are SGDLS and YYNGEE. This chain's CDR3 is CASSVAVRSGYTF. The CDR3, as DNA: TGTGCCAGCAGCGTAGCTGTGCGTTCCGGCTACACCTTC.

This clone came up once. The CDR3 region is CASSLRDIGGTDTQYF. The DNA of the CDR3 is TGTGCCAGCAGTTTAAGGGACATAGGGGGTACAGATACGCAGTATTTT. The gene calls are TRBV27 and TRBJ2-3, with D perhaps matching TRBD1 (6 bases). The CDR3 covers 16 residues. Trimming pared 2 bases from V and 3 bases from J, leaving 15 bases between. CDR1 is MNHEY, CDR2 SMNVEV, per germline (reference sequence).

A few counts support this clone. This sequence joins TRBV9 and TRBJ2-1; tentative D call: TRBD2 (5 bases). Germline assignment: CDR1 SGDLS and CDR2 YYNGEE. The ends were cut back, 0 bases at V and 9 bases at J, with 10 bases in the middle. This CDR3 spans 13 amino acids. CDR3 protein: CASSVEPSPEQFF. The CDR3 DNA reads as TGTGCCAGCAGCGTAGAACCTAGCCCTGAGCAGTTCTTC.

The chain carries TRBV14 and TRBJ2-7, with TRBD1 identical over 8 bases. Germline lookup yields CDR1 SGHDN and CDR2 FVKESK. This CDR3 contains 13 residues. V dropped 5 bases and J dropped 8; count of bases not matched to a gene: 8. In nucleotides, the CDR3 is TGTGCCAGCAGCATCCCGACAGGGGTAAAGCAGTACTTC. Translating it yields CASSIPTGVKQYF.

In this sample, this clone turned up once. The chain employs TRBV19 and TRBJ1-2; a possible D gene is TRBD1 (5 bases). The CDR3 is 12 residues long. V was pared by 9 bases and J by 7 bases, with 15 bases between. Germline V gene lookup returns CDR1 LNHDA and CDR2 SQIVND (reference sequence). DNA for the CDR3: TGTGCCAGCGGAAGGGGATCGGTTGGCTACACCTTC. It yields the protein CASGRGSVGYTF.

DNA of the CDR3: TGTGCCAGCAGCTTCACGGGAGGGAACTACAATGAGCAGTTCTTC. Residues: CASSFTGGNYNEQFF. The genes are TRBV7-3 and TRBJ2-1, with 8 nucleotides matching TRBD2. The CDR3 runs to 15 residues. CDR1 and CDR2 from the germline V gene are SGHTA and FQGTGA. J gave up 3 bases and V 3 bases, and 4 bases lay outside the gene matches.

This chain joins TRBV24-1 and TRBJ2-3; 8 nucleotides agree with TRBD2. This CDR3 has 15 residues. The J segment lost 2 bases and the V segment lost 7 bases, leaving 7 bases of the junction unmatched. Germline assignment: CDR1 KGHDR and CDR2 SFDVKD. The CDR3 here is CATRGVAGTTDTQYF. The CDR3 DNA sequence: TGTGCCACCAGGGGGGTAGCGGGGACCACAGATACGCAGTATTTT.

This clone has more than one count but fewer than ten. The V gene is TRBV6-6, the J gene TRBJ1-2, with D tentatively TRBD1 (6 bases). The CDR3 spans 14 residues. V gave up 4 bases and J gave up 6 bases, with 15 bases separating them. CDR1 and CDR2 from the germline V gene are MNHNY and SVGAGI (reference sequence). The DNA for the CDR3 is TGTGCCAGCAGTTCTTTCGACAGGTCTCATGGCTACACCTTC. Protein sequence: CASSSFDRSHGYTF.

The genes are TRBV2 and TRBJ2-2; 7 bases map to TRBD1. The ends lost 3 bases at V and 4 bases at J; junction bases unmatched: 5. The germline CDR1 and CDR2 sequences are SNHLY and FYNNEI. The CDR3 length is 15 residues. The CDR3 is CASSDQGVRTGELFF. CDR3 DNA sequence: TGTGCCAGCAGTGACCAGGGGGTTCGCACCGGGGAGCTGTTTTTT.